This T cell receptor (beta chain) was profiled in a study of beta chain bispecific antibodies for T cell cancers. Study as a whole: HPB-ALL carried surface TRBV5-5, while Jurkat carried TRBV12-3.

This clonotype has a count of ten or more. Its antigen is unknown. Study-wide results and caveats: The leukemia cells, rather than normal T cells, gave most of the targeted TRBV signal.

Blood mononuclear cells were expanded for 3 days using either OKT3 anti-CD3 antibody or CD3/CD28 beads. Trimming pared 1 base from V and 6 bases from J, leaving 16 bases between. Germline V CDR1 and CDR2: SGHKS, YYEKEE (reference sequence). The CDR3 extends over 16 amino acids. MiXCR was run by TCRdb on the 5' RACE reads, yielding one entry per CDR3 protein. The data contain 7,500 to 9,500 distinct CDR3 sequences, roughly 2.2% of them singletons. The source material was T cells from a healthy donor cultured with Jurkat leukemia cells, sampled from a culture containing an anti-CD19 bispecific antibody. The sequence was obtained from a human donor in good health. Some clones in this sample may be carry-over from other donors' samples. The genes are TRBV5-5 and TRBJ2-2, with D possibly matching TRBD2 (7 bases). CDR3: CASSLNPGAGAGELFF. CDR3 in DNA: TGTGCCAGCAGCTTGAATCCAGGGGCGGGAGCCGGGGAGCTGTTTTTT.